This TCR beta chain was retrieved from a study of T cell responses to AZD1222 COVID-19 vaccine. Some clones are missing from TCRdb's copy, which holds only in-frame ones; the method was immunoSEQ multiplex PCR. The sample lists about 40,000 clones; around 90% were seen once. V was pared by 0 bases and J by 0 bases, with 6 bases between. The CDR3 is 14 amino acids. The germline V gene encodes CDR1 MNHEY and CDR2 SVGAGI. This clone was counted only a few times. This chain connects TRBV6-5 to TRBJ2-7; D unclear. The source of this sequence is an adult who received the MenACWY meningococcal vaccine as a control. The sequencing here drew on peripheral blood, taken 28 days after the second dose of the MenACWY control vaccine. CDR3 region: CASSYSRSSYEQYF. In nucleotides, the CDR3 is TGTGCCAGCAGTTACTCGCGTAGCTCCTACGAGCAGTACTTC.